Listed here are 7 T cell receptor beta chains from one sample, sequenced in a study of cytomegalovirus exposure and HLA in healthy donors. Use of 60 Vbeta and 13 Jbeta primers characterized the PCR. The protocol was immunoSEQ multiplex PCR, while the TCRdb copy is restricted to in-frame clones and leaves out a portion. The table lists approximately 50,000 clones. The sample taken for sequencing was PBMCs. The receptors were gathered from a female donor in good health and CMV-seronegative.

The chain uses TRBV14 and TRBJ1-2, with 7 bases lining up with TRBD1. The V gene's germline CDR1 is SGHDN and CDR2 FVKESK. The CDR3 runs to 14 residues. Trimming cost V 4 bases and J 4 bases; bases outside gene matches: 6. CDR3 nucleotides: TGTGCCAGCAGCCCCCAGACAGGGCTCTATGGCTACACCTTC. Translation: CASSPQTGLYGYTF.

The V call is TRBV5-1, the J call TRBJ1-1; the D gene is possibly TRBD1 (6 bases). The CDR3 has 14 amino acids. V gave up 6 bases and J gave up 4 bases, with 16 bases separating them. Germline values: CDR1 SGHRS, CDR2 YFSETQ. The CDR3 DNA sequence: TGCGCCAGCACCGGGAAAGGGGGAAGCACTGAAGCTTTCTTT. This codes for CASTGKGGSTEAFF. The whole variable domain, filled in from reference TRBV5-1 and TRBJ1-1, reads KAGVTQTPRYLIKTRGQQVTLSCSPISGHRSVSWYQQTPGQGLQFLFEYFSETQRNKGNFPGRFSGRQFSNSRSEMNVSTLELGDSALYLCASTGKGGSTEAFFGQGTRLTVV.

The J gene is TRBJ1-3, the V gene TRBV29-1; 8 bases align to TRBD1. Trimming cost V 4 bases and J 0 bases; bases outside gene matches: 5. CDR1 is SQVTM, CDR2 ANQGSEA, per germline. The CDR3 runs to 15 residues. The CDR3 here is CSVAGQASSGNTIYF. CDR3 DNA: TGCAGCGTTGCGGGACAGGCCTCCTCTGGAAACACCATATATTTT.

The J gene is TRBJ2-3, the V gene TRBV30; 15 bases line up with TRBD2. Trimming cost V 5 bases and J 7 bases; bases outside gene matches: 10. Germline CDR1 GTSNPN, CDR2 SVGIG (reference sequence). The CDR3 is 16 residues long. The CDR3 loop reads CAWQPLGLAGGYTQYF. The CDR3 nucleotides are TGTGCCTGGCAACCACTGGGACTAGCGGGGGGATATACGCAGTATTTT.

V and J are TRBV29-1 and TRBJ1-2; 7 nucleotides agree with TRBD1. CDR1 and CDR2 from the germline V gene are SQVTM and ANQGSEA. This CDR3 region has 14 residues. V shed 7 bases and J 0 bases; nucleotides not matched to a gene: 8. The CDR3 is CSAQGGRANYGYTF. The CDR3, as DNA: TGCAGCGCCCAAGGGGGCAGGGCTAACTATGGCTACACCTTC.

This chain links TRBV9 with TRBJ2-3, with 16 bases lining up with TRBD2. V lost 4 bases, J lost 6 bases, and 5 bases stayed unmatched. The germline CDR1 and CDR2 sequences are SGDLS and YYNGEE. This CDR3 is built from 16 residues. CDR3 protein: CASSIGTSGGVDTQYF. CDR3 DNA sequence: TGTGCCAGCAGCATTGGGACTAGCGGGGGGGTGGATACGCAGTATTTT.

The rearrangement uses TRBV4-3 and TRBJ2-7, with D perhaps TRBD2 (6 bases). V was clipped by 1 base and J by 6 bases, with 13 bases between them. CDR3 length: 14 residues. Germline CDR1 LGHNA, CDR2 YSLEER. CDR3 protein: CASSQVGGGSEQYF. DNA of the CDR3: TGCGCCAGCAGCCAAGTTGGTGGGGGGAGCGAGCAGTACTTC.